This TCR beta chain was retrieved from a study of T-cell reconstitution after alpha-beta-depleted transplantation in children (dated by TCRdb to 2016 to 2017). For the wider study: The study quantitatively tracked T-cell immune reconstitution after TCRalphabeta/CD19-depleted allogeneic hematopoietic cell transplantation in children using TCR repertoire profiling.

Library preparation was by PCR. For sequencing, an Illumina HiSeq 2500 was employed. To normalize quantification of the TCRbeta repertoire, the TCR libraries were built with molecular barcoding that relied on unique molecular identifiers. Clones were called with MiXCR by TCRdb after fastp trimmed the public reads at Q25, and only in-frame beta chains were retained. Rows are unified per CDR3 protein, each entry keeping the most common DNA and genes. This sample gives almost 400,000 distinct CDR3 sequences in total; around 21% of them show up just once. The ten largest clones capture 3.5% to 4% of the sample. With regard to this clonotype: This receptor's antigen is unknown. No per-base quality is available; no much larger clone lies one base away.

The material was PBMCs from the stem cell graft donor, obtained from the stem cell graft. The sequence was obtained from a human donor who donated a stem cell graft to a child with acute myeloid leukemia.

This receptor has the CDR3 CASSLQGPENEQFF. The sequence in DNA is TGTGCCAGCAGTTTACAGGGACCAGAAAATGAGCAGTTCTTC. The V and J segments used are TRBV12-3 or TRBV12-4 and TRBJ2-1; the D gene could be either TRBD1 or TRBD2, each agreeing at 5 bases. The CDR3 numbers 14 residues from cysteine through phenylalanine. Kept here is only the CDR3 DNA, which spans 42 bases and is read in frame from base 1. The germline ends are 12 bases apart after V is trimmed by 2 bases and J by 7 bases.